This record looks at one T cell receptor (beta chain) sequence and its context. Its antigen is not identified. This sample is drawn from a study of shared clonotypes between healthy human individuals. Study-wide context: Per donor, CD8 memory used one plate, CD8 naive used two, CD4 memory used three and CD4 naive used three.

Study-level findings and limits: Among the subsets, naive ones generally showed larger estimated richness than memory ones. Investigators expected sequencing depth to affect clonotype sharing among donors.

Naive CD8 isolation took CD45RO-negative cells positively selected for CCR7 and excluded terminally differentiated effector memory CD45RA+ cells. Free of recent acute infections or vaccinations, the donors were healthy HIV-negative adults. Method: immunoSEQ multiplex PCR; TCRdb's copy keeps in-frame clones and lacks some. The repertoire holds millions of clones, with about 92% as singletons. Unmatched junction bases numbered 11, after V lost 3 bases and J lost 3 bases. The CDR3 is made up of 17 amino acids. Germline-derived CDR1 and CDR2 are MNHEY and SMNVEV (reference sequence). This receptor was obtained from a young man in good health. Some clones in this sample may be carry-over from other donors' samples. The material sequenced was naive CD8+ T cells from PBMCs. The V gene is TRBV27, the J gene TRBJ1-5; 7 bases are shared with TRBD1. CDR3: CASSFGAGTDPNQPQHF. In DNA form, the CDR3 reads TGTGCCAGCAGTTTCGGGGCGGGGACAGACCCCAATCAGCCCCAGCATTTT.